This T cell receptor (beta chain) derives from a study of blood T cell repertoires in COVID-19. Study information: From the United States, Italy and Spain came samples of acute and convalescent COVID-19. T cells, B-cell-depleted T cells, or PBMCs provided the cDNA or gDNA that served as material.

Original analysis: Amplification of reference gene primers provided the estimated nucleated cell counts. TCRdb's copy holds only in-frame clones and misses some; the assay was immunoSEQ multiplex PCR. V, J and clone size are taken as reported in that table, and D and trimming were inferred from the DNA itself. The sample includes over 70,000 clones, roughly three quarters of them seen just once. This receptor was taken from a woman at least 80 years old with acute or convalescent COVID-19. Sequencing was done on a sample of peripheral blood.

In DNA form, the CDR3 reads TGTGCCAGCAGCTTAGCAATGGGGCAGCAAGAGACCCAGTACTTC. Its translation: CASSLAMGQQETQYF. The chain recombines TRBV7-9 with TRBJ2-5; maybe TRBD1 (5 bases). Trimming removed 0 bases from V and 2 bases from J, with 10 bases in between. Germline V lookup: CDR1 SEHNR, CDR2 FQNEAQ (reference sequence). The CDR3 sequence is 15 residues long.